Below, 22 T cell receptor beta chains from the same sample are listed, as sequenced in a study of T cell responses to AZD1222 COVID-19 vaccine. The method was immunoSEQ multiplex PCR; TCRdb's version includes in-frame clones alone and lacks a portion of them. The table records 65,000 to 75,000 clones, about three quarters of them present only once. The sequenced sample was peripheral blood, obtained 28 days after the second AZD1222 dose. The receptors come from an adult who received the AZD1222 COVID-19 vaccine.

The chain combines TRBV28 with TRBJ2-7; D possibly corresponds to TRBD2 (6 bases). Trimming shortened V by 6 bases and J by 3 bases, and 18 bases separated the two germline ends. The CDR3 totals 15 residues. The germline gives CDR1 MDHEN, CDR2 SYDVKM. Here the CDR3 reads CASRPGEAGSYEQYF. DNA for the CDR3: TGTGCCAGCAGACCCGGGGAGGCAGGGAGCTACGAGCAGTACTTC.

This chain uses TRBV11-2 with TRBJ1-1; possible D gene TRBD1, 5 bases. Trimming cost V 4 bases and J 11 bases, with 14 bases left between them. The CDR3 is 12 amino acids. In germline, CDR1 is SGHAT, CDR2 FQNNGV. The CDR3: CASSSGLPKAFF. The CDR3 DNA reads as TGTGCCAGCAGCTCAGGGCTCCCGAAGGCTTTCTTT.

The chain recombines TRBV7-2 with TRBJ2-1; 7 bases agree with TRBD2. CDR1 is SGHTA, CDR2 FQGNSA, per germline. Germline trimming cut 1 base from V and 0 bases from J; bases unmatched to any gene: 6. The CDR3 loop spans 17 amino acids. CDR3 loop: CASSLVPSGTSYNEQFF. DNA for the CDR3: TGTGCCAGCAGCTTAGTGCCAAGCGGGACCTCCTACAATGAGCAGTTCTTC.

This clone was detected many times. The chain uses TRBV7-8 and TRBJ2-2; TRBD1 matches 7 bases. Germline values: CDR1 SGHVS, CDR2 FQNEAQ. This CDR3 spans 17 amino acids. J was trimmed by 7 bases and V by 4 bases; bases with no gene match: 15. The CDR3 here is CASSSHSFDRAGGELFF. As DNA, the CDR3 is TGTGCCAGCAGCTCCCATTCCTTTGACAGGGCGGGCGGGGAGCTGTTTTTT.

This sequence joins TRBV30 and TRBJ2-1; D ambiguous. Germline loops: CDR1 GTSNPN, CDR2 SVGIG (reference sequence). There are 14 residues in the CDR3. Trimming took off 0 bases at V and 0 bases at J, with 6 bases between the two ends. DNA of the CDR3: TGTGCCTGGAGTGTAGCGAGCTCCTACAATGAGCAGTTCTTC. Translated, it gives CAWSVASSYNEQFF.

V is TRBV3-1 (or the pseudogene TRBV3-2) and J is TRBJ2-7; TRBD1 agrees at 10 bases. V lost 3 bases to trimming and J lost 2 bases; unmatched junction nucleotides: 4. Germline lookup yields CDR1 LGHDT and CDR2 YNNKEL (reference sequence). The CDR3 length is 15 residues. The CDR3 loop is CASSQRGQGAYEQYF. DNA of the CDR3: TGTGCCAGCAGCCAGAGAGGACAGGGGGCCTACGAGCAGTACTTC.

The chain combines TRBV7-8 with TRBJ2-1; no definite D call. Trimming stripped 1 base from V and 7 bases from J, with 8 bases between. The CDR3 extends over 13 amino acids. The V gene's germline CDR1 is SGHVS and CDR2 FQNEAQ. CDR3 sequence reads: CASSLELENEQFF. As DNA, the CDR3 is TGTGCCAGCAGCTTAGAGTTGGAGAATGAGCAGTTCTTC. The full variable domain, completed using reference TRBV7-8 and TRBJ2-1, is GAGVSQSPRYKVAKRGQDVALRCDPISGHVSLFWYQQALGQGPEFLTYFQNEAQLDKSGLPSDRFFAERPEGSVSTLKIQRTQQEDSAVYLCASSLELENEQFFGPGTRLTVL.

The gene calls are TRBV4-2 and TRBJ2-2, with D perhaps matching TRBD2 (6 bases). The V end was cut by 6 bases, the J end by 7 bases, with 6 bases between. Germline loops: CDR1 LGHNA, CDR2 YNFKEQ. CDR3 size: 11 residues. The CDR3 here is CASREGGELFF. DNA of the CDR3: TGTGCCAGCAGGGAGGGCGGGGAGCTGTTTTTT.

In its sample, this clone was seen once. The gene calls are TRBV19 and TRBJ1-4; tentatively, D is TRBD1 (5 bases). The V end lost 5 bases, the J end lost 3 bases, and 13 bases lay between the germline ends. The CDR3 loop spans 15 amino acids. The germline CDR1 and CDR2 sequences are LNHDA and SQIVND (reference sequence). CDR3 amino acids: CASSPGGTANEKLFF. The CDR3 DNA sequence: TGTGCCAGTAGTCCGGGAGGGACTGCTAATGAAAAACTGTTTTTT.

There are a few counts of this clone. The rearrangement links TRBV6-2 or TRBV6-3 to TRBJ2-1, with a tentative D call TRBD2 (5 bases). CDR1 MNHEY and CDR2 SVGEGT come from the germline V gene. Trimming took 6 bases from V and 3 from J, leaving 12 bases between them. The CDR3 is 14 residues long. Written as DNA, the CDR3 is TGTGCCAGCAGCAGCCTAGCTGTCTACAATGAGCAGTTCTTC. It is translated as CASSSLAVYNEQFF.

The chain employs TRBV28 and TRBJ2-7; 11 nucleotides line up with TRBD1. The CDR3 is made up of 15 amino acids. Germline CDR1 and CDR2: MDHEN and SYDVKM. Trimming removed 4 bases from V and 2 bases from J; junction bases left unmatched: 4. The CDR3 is CASSSPGQGAYEQYF. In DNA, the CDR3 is TGTGCCAGCAGTTCGCCGGGACAGGGGGCCTACGAGCAGTACTTC. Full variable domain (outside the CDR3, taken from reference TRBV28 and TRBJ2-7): DVKVTQSSRYLVKRTGEKVFLECVQDMDHENMFWYRQDPGLGLRLIYFSYDVKMKEKGDIPEGYSVSREKKERFSLILESASTNQTSMYLCASSSPGQGAYEQYFGPGTRLTVT.

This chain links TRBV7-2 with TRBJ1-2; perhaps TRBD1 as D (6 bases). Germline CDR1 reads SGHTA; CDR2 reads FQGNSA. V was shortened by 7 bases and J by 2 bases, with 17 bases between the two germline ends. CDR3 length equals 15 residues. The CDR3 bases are TGTGCCAGCACCACTGGGGGGGCGTTAAACTATGGCTACACCTTC. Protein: CASTTGGALNYGYTF.

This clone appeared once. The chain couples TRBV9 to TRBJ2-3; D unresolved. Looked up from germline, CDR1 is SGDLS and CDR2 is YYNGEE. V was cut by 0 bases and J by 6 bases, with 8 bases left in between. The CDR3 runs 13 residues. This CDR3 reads CASSVGPPDTQYF. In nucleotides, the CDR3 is TGTGCCAGCAGCGTAGGACCCCCGGATACGCAGTATTTT.

CDR3 region: CSAQGGTGGRTIYF. The CDR3 bases are TGCAGCGCCCAAGGCGGGACAGGGGGGAGGACCATATATTTT. This chain joins TRBV29-1 and TRBJ1-3, with 11 bases matching TRBD1. CDR3 length: 14 amino acids. With V trimmed by 7 bases and J by 10 bases, 12 bases remained unmatched. From germline, CDR1 is SQVTM and CDR2 ANQGSEA.

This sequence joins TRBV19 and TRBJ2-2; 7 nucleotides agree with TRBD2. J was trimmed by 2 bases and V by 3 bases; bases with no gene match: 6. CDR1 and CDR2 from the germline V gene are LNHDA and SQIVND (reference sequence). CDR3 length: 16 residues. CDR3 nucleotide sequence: TGTGCCAGTAGTATGCAAGCGGGGTTTAACACCGGGGAGCTGTTTTTT. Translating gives CASSMQAGFNTGELFF.

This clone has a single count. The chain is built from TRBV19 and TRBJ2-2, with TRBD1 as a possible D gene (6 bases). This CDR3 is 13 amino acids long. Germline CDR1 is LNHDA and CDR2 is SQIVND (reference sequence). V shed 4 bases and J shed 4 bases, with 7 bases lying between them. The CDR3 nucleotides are TGTGCCAGTAGTACAGGGGTCACCGGGGAGCTGTTTTTT. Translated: CASSTGVTGELFF.

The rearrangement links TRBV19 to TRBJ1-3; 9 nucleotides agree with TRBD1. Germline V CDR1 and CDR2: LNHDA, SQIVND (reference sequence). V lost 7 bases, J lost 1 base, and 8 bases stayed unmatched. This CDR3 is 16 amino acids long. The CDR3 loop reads CASTTYGTGSGNTIYF. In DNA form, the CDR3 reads TGTGCCAGTACCACCTACGGGACAGGGTCTGGAAACACCATATATTTT.

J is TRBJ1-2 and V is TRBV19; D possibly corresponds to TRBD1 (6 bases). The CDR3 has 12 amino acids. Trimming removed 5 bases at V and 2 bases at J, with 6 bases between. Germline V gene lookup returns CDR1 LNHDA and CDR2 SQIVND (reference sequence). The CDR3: CASSDRNYGYTF. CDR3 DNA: TGTGCCAGTAGTGACAGGAACTATGGCTACACCTTC.

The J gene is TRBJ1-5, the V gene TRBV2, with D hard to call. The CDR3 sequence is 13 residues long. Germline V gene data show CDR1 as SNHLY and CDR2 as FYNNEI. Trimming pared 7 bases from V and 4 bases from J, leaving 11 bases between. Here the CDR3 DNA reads TGTGCCAGCAATCCGGGCACAAATCAGCCCCAGCATTTT. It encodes CASNPGTNQPQHF.

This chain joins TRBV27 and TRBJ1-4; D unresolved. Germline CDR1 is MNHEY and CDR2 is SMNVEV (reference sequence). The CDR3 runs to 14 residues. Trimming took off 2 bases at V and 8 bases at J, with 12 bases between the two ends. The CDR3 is CASSLAGGREKLFF. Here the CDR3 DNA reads TGTGCCAGCAGTTTAGCAGGCGGTCGGGAAAAACTGTTTTTT.

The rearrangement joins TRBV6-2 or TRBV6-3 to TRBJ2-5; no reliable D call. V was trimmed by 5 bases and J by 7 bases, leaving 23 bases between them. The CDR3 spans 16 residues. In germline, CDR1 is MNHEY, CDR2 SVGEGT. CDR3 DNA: TGTGCCAGCAGTCCCGGAAAGAATCGGGTCCCGGGGACCCAGTACTTC. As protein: CASSPGKNRVPGTQYF.

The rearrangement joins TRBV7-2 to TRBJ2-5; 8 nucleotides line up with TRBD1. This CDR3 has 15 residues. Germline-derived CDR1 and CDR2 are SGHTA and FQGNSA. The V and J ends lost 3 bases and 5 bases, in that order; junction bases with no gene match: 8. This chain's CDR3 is CASSFQAGGAETQYF. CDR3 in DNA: TGTGCCAGCAGCTTCCAAGCAGGGGGCGCCGAGACCCAGTACTTC.